One sample yielded the 8 T cell receptor beta chains listed below, sequenced in a study of response to subunit inactivated influenza vaccine. In TCRdb, the RT-PCR reads were re-called with MiXCR into one record per CDR3 protein. The data hold roughly 700,000 distinct CDR3 sequences, with approximately 13% observed a single time. The specimen was PBMCs from blood, collected around 15 days before vaccination. All receptors derive from a man over 45 who received an inactivated influenza vaccine.

On this clonotype: A read error is possible here, since a much larger clone lies one base away. The J gene is TRBJ2-2, the V gene TRBV20-1; the D gene is possibly TRBD1 (6 bases). The V gene lost 6 bases and the J gene lost 9 bases, with 20 bases spanning the gap. Germline V gene lookup returns CDR1 DFQATT and CDR2 SNEGSKA (reference sequence). The CDR3 is 14 residues long. The CDR3 loop is CSARTDTRSWELFF. CDR3 DNA: TGCAGTGCAAGGACAGATACCCGGTCCTGGGAGCTGTTTTTT.

This clonotype has a single count. The chain carries TRBV7-2 and TRBJ2-4, with 7 positions matching TRBD1. The V and J ends lost 6 bases and 7 bases, in that order; junction bases with no gene match: 12. CDR3 length: 15 residues. Germline V CDR1 and CDR2: SGHTA, FQGNSA. The CDR3 sequence is CASSKTGSPANIQYF. The CDR3 nucleotides are TGTGCCAGCAGTAAGACAGGGTCGCCGGCTAACATTCAGTACTTC. Full variable domain (remainder filled in from reference TRBV7-2 and TRBJ2-4): GAGVSQSPSNKVTEKGKDVELRCDPISGHTALYWYRQSLGQGLEFLIYFQGNSAPDKSGLPSDRFSAERTGGSVSTLTIQRTQQEDSAVYLCASSKTGSPANIQYFGAGTRLSVL.

The table lists this clonotype with a few counts. The chain has TRBV9 and TRBJ2-5; 11 positions match TRBD1. Germline V CDR1 and CDR2: SGDLS, YYNGEE. The CDR3 totals 15 residues. J gave up 2 bases and V 4 bases, and 4 bases lay outside the gene matches. The chain's CDR3 is CASSLDRGQQETQYF. The CDR3 nucleotides read TGTGCCAGCAGCCTGGACAGGGGGCAACAAGAGACCCAGTACTTC.

The V and J genes are TRBV2 and TRBJ2-7; D gene unclear. V dropped 2 bases and J dropped 0 bases, with 5 bases sitting between them. Germline CDR1 and CDR2: SNHLY and FYNNEI. This CDR3 comprises 13 residues. CDR3 nucleotides: TGTGCCAGCAGTGAACAATCCTCCTACGAGCAGTACTTC. Translated: CASSEQSSYEQYF.

This clonotype has just a few counts. The gene calls are TRBV5-1 and TRBJ1-1, with a weak D call TRBD1 (6 bases). Trimming cost V 0 bases and J 3 bases, with 9 bases left between them. The CDR3 extends over 14 amino acids. CDR1 and CDR2 (germline): SGHRS, YFSETQ. The CDR3 DNA reads as TGCGCCAGCAGCTTGGGGAGGGGGGACACTGAAGCTTTCTTT. Its translation: CASSLGRGDTEAFF.

This CDR3 reads CASSRTFPAGEDTQYF. The CDR3 DNA reads TGTGCCAGCAGCCGAACTTTCCCAGCGGGGGAAGATACGCAGTATTTT. The chain has TRBV7-8 and TRBJ2-3; the match to TRBD2 covers 8 bases. With 5 bases clipped from V and 5 bases from J, the junction kept 12 bases outside the gene matches. CDR1 and CDR2 (germline): SGHVS, FQNEAQ. The CDR3 is made up of 16 amino acids.

A word on this clonotype: This could be a read error, since a much larger clone is one nucleotide away. The chain is built from TRBV5-5 and TRBJ2-1; 9 nucleotides line up with TRBD2. The J segment lost 0 bases and the V segment lost 3 bases, leaving 1 base of the junction unmatched. This CDR3 is 15 amino acids long. Germline CDR1 and CDR2: SGHKS and YYEKEE (reference sequence). CDR3 amino acids: CASSSSGNSYNEQFF. DNA for the CDR3: TGTGCCAGCAGCTCTAGCGGGAACTCCTACAATGAGCAGTTCTTC.

The chain uses TRBV12-3 or TRBV12-4 and TRBJ2-6; D is unresolved. The CDR3 spans 15 residues. V lost 6 bases and J lost 2, with 11 bases in between. CDR3: CASRQTGAGANVLTF. The DNA of the CDR3 is TGTGCCAGCAGGCAGACGGGTGCTGGGGCCAACGTCCTGACTTTC.